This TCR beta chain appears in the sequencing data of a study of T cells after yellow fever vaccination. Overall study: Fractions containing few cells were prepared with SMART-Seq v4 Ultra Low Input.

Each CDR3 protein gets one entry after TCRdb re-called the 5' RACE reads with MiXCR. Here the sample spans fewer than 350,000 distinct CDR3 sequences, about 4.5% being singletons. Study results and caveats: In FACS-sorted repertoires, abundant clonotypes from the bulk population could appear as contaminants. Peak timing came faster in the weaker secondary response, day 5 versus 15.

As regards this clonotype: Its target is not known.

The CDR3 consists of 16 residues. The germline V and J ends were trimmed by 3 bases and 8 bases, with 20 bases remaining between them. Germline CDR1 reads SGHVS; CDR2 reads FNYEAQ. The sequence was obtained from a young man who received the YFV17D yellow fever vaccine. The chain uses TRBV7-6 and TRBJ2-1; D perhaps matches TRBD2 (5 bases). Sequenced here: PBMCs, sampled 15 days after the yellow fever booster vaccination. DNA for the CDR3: TGTGCCAGCAGCTTCTCTCGGCAGGACCCGAGGGATGAGCAGTTCTTC. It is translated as CASSFSRQDPRDEQFF.